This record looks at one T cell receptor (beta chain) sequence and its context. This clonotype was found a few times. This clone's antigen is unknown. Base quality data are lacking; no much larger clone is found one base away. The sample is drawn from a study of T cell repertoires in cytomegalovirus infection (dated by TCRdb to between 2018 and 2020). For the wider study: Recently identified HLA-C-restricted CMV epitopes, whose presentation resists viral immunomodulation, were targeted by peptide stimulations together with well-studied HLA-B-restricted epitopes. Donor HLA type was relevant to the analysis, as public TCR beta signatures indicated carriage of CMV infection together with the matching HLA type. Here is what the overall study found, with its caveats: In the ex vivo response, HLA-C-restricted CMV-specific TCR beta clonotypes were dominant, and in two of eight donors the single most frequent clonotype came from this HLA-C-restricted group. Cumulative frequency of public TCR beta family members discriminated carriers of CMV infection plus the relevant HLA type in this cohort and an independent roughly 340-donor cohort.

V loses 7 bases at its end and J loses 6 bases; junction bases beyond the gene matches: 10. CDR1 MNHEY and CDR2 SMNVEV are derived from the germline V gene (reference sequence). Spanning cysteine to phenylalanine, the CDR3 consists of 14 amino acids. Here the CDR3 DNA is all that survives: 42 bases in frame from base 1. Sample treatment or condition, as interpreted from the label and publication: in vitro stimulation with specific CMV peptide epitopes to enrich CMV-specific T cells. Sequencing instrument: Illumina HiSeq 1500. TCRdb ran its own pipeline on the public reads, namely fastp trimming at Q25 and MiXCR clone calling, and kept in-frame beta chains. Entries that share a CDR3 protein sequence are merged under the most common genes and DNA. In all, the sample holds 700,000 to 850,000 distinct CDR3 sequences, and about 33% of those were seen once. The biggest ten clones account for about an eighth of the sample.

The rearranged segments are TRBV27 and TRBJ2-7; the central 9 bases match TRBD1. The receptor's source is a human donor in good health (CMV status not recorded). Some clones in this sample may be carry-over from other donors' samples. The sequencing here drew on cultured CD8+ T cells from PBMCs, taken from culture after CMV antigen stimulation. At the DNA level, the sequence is TGTGCCAGCAATAACAGGGGGCTCGCGGGCGAGCAGTACTTC. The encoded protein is CASNNRGLAGEQYF.